The 6 T cell receptor beta chains below come from one sample, sequenced in a study of CD8+ T cells in alopecia areata. Treatment described: oral pan-JAK inhibitor, 5-10 mg twice daily. Extracted from the samples, RNA was reverse transcribed into cDNA to serve as the sequencing template. The data were produced by immunoSEQ multiplex PCR, yet TCRdb's version contains in-frame clones alone and is incomplete. Of approximately 210,000 clones listed, roughly 66% are singletons. Source: CD4+ T cells sorted from blood, taken at week 24, from a patient treated with tofacitinib. The receptor source for this set is a human donor with alopecia areata.

This clone was observed at least ten times. This rearrangement joins TRBV7-9 to TRBJ2-1; D might be TRBD1 or TRBD2, each matching 6 bases. Trimming cost V 5 bases and J 16 bases, with 18 bases left between them. The CDR3 is 12 amino acids. Germline V gives CDR1 SEHNR, CDR2 FQNEAQ (reference sequence). CDR3 nucleotides: TGTGCCAGCAGCCGACCTGACGGGGGCTTATTCTTC. As protein: CASSRPDGGLFF.

The chain recombines TRBV30 with TRBJ2-1; TRBD2 aligns across 8 bases. CDR1 is GTSNPN and CDR2 is SVGIG in the germline V gene (reference sequence). Trimming at V came to 4 bases and at J to 3 bases, leaving 2 bases not matched to a gene. The CDR3 loop spans 13 amino acids. The CDR3 spells CAWIGGGYNEQFF. DNA of the CDR3: TGTGCCTGGATCGGGGGGGGCTACAATGAGCAGTTCTTC.

The chain is built from TRBV5-1 and TRBJ2-5, with 10 positions matching TRBD2. Germline CDR1 is SGHRS and CDR2 is YFSETQ. The CDR3 length is 15 residues. The V segment lost 3 bases and the J segment 3 bases; nucleotides outside the gene matches: 5. Here the CDR3 DNA reads TGCGCCAGCAGCTCAACCGGGACTAGCGAAGAGACCCAGTACTTC. This encodes CASSSTGTSEETQYF.

DNA of the CDR3: TGTGCCAGCAGAGGGGAGAACTATGGCTACACCTTC. This sequence encodes CASRGENYGYTF. The V call is TRBV25-1, the J call TRBJ1-2; weak D call: TRBD1 (5 bases). Between the trimmed V and J ends, which lost 6 bases and 2 bases, there was a span of 7 bases. The CDR3 runs to 12 residues. Germline V gives CDR1 MGHDK, CDR2 SYGVNS.

The chain employs TRBV5-6 and TRBJ2-1, with D uncertain. CDR3 length: 11 amino acids. Germline CDR1 reads SGHDT; CDR2 reads YYEEEE. Trimming left V 4 bases short and J 6 bases short, with 5 bases between. CDR3 residues: CASSAANEQFF. The CDR3 DNA reads as TGTGCCAGCAGCGCCGCCAATGAGCAGTTCTTC.

The chain couples TRBV29-1 to TRBJ2-3, with 9 bases fitting TRBD1. J was trimmed by 3 bases and V by 1 base; bases with no gene match: 8. The CDR3 is 16 amino acids. Germline assignment: CDR1 SQVTM and CDR2 ANQGSEA. DNA for the CDR3: TGCAGCGTTGAAGTCCCCGGACAGGGGTCGACAGATACGCAGTATTTT. This sequence encodes CSVEVPGQGSTDTQYF.